The clone carrying this T cell receptor (beta chain) was seen repeatedly, ten times or more. Its matching antigen is unknown. The sample comes from a study of neurological immune-mediated disorders. Synthesis of cDNA was carried out by template-switch 5'RACE. The reaction used 10-nucleotide random UMIs. Each sequencing run yielded over 180 million TCR-beta sequences from 15-18 subjects. TCRdb re-called the 5' RACE reads with MiXCR, one entry per CDR3 protein. The sample lists under 60,000 distinct CDR3 sequences, about a tenth occurring once. Unsorted libraries came from 2 million PBMCs stored at -80 °C. The germline V and J ends were trimmed by 5 bases and 6 bases, with 14 bases remaining between them. The CDR3 length is 13 residues. Whole-study results and caveats: Expansion of TCR clones was greatest in HTLV-1-associated myelopathy and smallest in multiple sclerosis, where it fell below that of healthy controls.

The source is a woman between 35 and 50 years old with HTLV-1-associated myelopathy (HAM/TSP). The genes are TRBV12-3 or TRBV12-4 and TRBJ2-7; D is undetermined. The sample taken for sequencing was PBMCs. The CDR3 region has the DNA TGTGCCAGCAGTGCCTTTCCGAGTGTCGAGCAGTACTTC. Amino acid sequence: CASSAFPSVEQYF.